This T cell receptor beta chain was sequenced in a study of cytomegalovirus exposure and HLA in healthy donors (dated by TCRdb to 2017 to 2019). Regarding the complete study: An earlier analysis of some 600 of the donors reported over 250 Gb of sequence data and 100 million to 120 million unique TCR beta sequences obtained from some 170 million T cells. Approximately 300 gigabases of sequencing data and approximately 84 million unique TCR sequences were included in an early release covering about 700 HLA-typed donors. Among the roughly 400 genotyped donors, 81% belonged to the genetic ancestry cluster associated with self-reported Caucasian donors. The aim of the study was to test whether cataloging public T cell receptors could identify signatures of past pathogen exposure. The study profiled the T cell repertoires of about 720 subjects by immunosequencing and related them to cytomegalovirus serostatus. A separate validation cohort of roughly 130 different subjects was used in addition to the approximately 640-subject first cohort. To predict cytomegalovirus infection status, the study combined high-throughput TCR immunosequencing, statistical association of individual TCRs with disease status, and machine learning. A later analysis re-examined previously published TCR beta repertoires from just over 650 donors and added high-resolution HLA genotyping to investigate patterns of TCR occurrence. Rather than drawing on any new phenotypic data, the later analysis identified candidate immune exposures from TCR beta sequences and the way those sequences occurred across donors. To decide whether each TCR beta V gene segment behaved as functional or pseudogenic, an earlier analysis of some 600 of the donors relied on high-throughput TCR beta sequencing. Donor age, sex, ethnicity and CMV serostatus were collected together with the repertoire data. A later genetic analysis used genome-wide SNP genotypes for about three fifths of the roughly 700 donors, treating that subset as a discovery cohort. Every repertoire in the discovery cohort had been generated on one and the same sequencing platform. HLA typing covered class I and class II loci at four-digit resolution. The number of typed donors differed by locus: roughly 629-640 for A, B, C, DRB1 and DQB1; approximately 540 for DQA1; 606 for DPA1; and approximately 450 for DPB1. A few DR-DQ haplotypes were handled as single units for association and clustering because linkage in the cohort was strong. Among 300 to 500 genotyped donors of the cohort, an average of around 220,000 unique TCR beta nucleotide sequences was sequenced per donor, of which approximately 18% were non-productive. Study-level results and caveats: A further reported finding was that TCR beta sequences accurately predicted the HLA-A and HLA-B alleles for most subjects in the first cohort. According to the authors, the approach could potentially be generalized to other disease states and immunological phenotypes. The classifier was reported to diagnose cytomegalovirus status with high specificity and sensitivity in both the original and validation cohorts. Because the 87-base-pair reads could not distinguish some IMGT-functional V segments, including TRBV6-2 and TRBV6-3, those segments were excluded. In a later analysis, HLA-associated TCR beta chains showed more clonal expansion and lower generation probabilities than non-associated chains that were equally common. Several of the top co-occurrence clusters appeared to be linked to parvovirus B19, influenza, CMV and Epstein-Barr virus, according to a later analysis. In a later analysis, most CMV-associated TCR beta chains were found to appear HLA-restricted, with HLA associations seemingly driven largely by CMV exposure. The study listed 164 TCR beta chains as associated with cytomegalovirus. Only TCR beta chains were sequenced in this cohort, and the absence of alpha or paired-chain data limited detectable features. According to a later analysis, TCR association rates differed among HLA loci, with DRB1 alleles showing the most associated TCRs and HLA-C alleles showing the fewest. When HLA alleles, especially DR and DQ, strongly co-occurred, TCR associations were difficult to assign to individual alleles. Correlated functional status among segregating V segments might be attributable to linkage disequilibrium, but an unknown experimental factor could not be ruled out. Three of the identified cytomegalovirus-associated TCR beta chains were confirmed in vitro to be specific for cytomegalovirus antigens. An earlier analysis of some 590 of the donors showed that most TCR beta V segments appeared in productive rearrangements either about 90% or about 30% of the time, which broadly matched IMGT annotations. HLA typing was unavailable for some donors at each locus, so association tests used only the typed subset. The only immune exposure information available for the cohort was CMV serostatus. About 15 rarely observed V segments, including chromosome 9 orphons, were excluded from the earlier analysis of almost 600 of the donors because counts were too low. Sequencing depth was assumed to be roughly uniform across donors in the presence/absence analyses, though that assumption may not hold. A later analysis associated 16,951 TCR beta sequences with specific HLA alleles at a false discovery rate of 0.05. An association between a missense DCLRE1C variant and V-gene and J-gene trimming of TCR beta chains was found in a later genetic analysis and replicated in an independent cohort. The sequencing pipeline was judged likely to have produced a cluster of highly shared sequence variants as a technical artifact. While some public TCRs were present in many individuals, most TCR sequences turned up only very rarely across donors. A later genetic analysis reported fewer N-insertions in productive TCRs among donors in an Asian-associated ancestry cluster than the roughly 640-donor mean.

For this clone: The specificity of this receptor is unknown. No much larger clone exists at a distance of one base, and base qualities are not known.

V loses 6 bases at its end and J loses 3 bases; junction bases beyond the gene matches: 5. CDR1 is given as MDHEN and CDR2 as SYDVKM, both from the germline V gene. The CDR3 goes from the cysteine to the phenylalanine over 14 residues. CDR3 DNA only is kept here, 42 bases in frame from base 1. The cohort comprised some 700 healthy bone marrow donors. At the time of sampling, all cohort members were nominally healthy, though unrecorded immune exposures were likely present. The donor was CMV seronegative and was included in the group of a few hundred seronegative cohort members. A peripheral blood sample was provided by each donor, and peripheral blood mononuclear cells were used for TCR beta sequencing. The Qiagen DNeasy Blood Extraction Kit was used to extract genomic DNA from the blood cell samples. Library preparation used the immunoSEQ multiplex PCR assay. The multiplex PCR relied on a mix of 60 forward primers for TCR Vbeta segments and 13 reverse primers for TCR Jbeta segments. The CDR3 region of rearranged TCR beta genes was amplified from genomic DNA by a multiplex PCR assay. The amplified TCR beta libraries were sequenced on the Illumina HiSeq System as 87-base-pair reads. On the study's bioinformatics: Across the 700 or so repertoires, a later analysis counted tens of millions of unique TCR beta chains, roughly 11 million of which were shared by at least two donors. Raw reads were error-corrected and collapsed into unique sequences with a nearest-neighbor algorithm that merged closely related sequences to remove PCR and sequencing errors. To assign V, D and J gene segments, CDR3 sequences were aligned to IMGT reference sequences. For a sequence to be retained, a match of at least six nucleotides to both a V gene segment and a J gene segment was required. A rearrangement was called productive if the CDR3 had no stop codons and remained in frame with V and J, and every other rearrangement was called non-productive. Following IMGT convention, CDR3 was defined as the stretch from the second conserved V-encoded cysteine to the conserved J-encoded phenylalanine. In an earlier analysis of more than 550 of the donors, sequences lacking an unambiguous match to a single V gene segment were excluded. An earlier analysis of 587 of the donors called V segments functional above 56.7% productive rearrangements and segregating when the between-donor standard deviation exceeded 5%. To diagnose cytomegalovirus status from the catalog of TCR beta chain sequences, a statistical classification framework was built. In a later analysis, V and J genes were assigned by comparing TCR nucleotide sequences against IMGT/GENE-DB human TR gene sequences. A later analysis assigned CDR3 sequences and most-parsimonious VDJ recombination scenarios with the TCRdist pipeline. A later analysis defined each TCR beta chain by its CDR3 amino acid sequence plus V-gene family, and excluded reads lacking a unique V-gene family. As a way to deal with suspected cross-contamination and a sequencing artifact, a later analysis dropped over 550 nucleotide sequences that were highly shared and had low generation probability. In a later analysis, a clonal expansion index for each public chain was calculated from normalized within-repertoire ranks of inferred template counts. A later analysis computed generation probabilities with a VDJ recombination model fitted to out-of-frame rearrangements, and checked the results against IGoR. A later analysis scored TCR-TCR, TCR-HLA and TCR-CMV co-occurrence with hypergeometric tests, applying a repertoire-size bias correction to TCR pairs. A later analysis estimated false discovery rates by permuting HLA or CMV assignments 20 times. In a later analysis, co-occurring TCRs were grouped using DBSCAN, with TCRdist sequence similarity added in when clustering inside HLA-allele-positive subsets. For co-occurrence clustering, repertoires with fewer than 30,000 or more than 120,000 public chains were excluded, along with five repertoires with anomalous nucleotide sharing. Held by TCRdb, this immuneACCESS table contains in-frame sequences only and omits some clones. Under half of the omission traces to an unresolved V gene where checked; the cause of the rest is unknown. V and J calls and clone size are copied from that table; D and trimming were computed from the DNA. The sample profile shows about 150,000 clones; about 70% of them were found once. 3.5% to 5% of the sample lies in the top ten.

The sequenced sample consisted of PBMCs. The receptor chain draws on TRBV28 and TRBJ1-5, with TRBD1 matching 7 junction bases. The receptor was derived from a man aged 55 to 70 in good health and CMV-seronegative. Read as DNA, the sequence is TGTGCCAGCAGATCAGGGACAGTCAATCAGCCCCAGCATTTT. Its amino acids are CASRSGTVNQPQHF.